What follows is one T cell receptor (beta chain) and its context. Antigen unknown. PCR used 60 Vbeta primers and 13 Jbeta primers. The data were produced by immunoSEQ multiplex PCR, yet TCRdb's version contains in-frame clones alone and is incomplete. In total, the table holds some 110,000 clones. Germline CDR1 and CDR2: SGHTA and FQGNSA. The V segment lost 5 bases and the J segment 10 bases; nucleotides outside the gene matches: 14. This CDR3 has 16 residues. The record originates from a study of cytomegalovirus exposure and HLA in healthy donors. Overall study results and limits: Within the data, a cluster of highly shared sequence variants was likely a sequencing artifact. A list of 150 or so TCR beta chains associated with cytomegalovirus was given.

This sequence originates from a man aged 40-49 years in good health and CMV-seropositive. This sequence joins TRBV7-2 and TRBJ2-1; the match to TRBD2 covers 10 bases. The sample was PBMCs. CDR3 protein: CASSPQERLAGAEQFF. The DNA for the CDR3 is TGTGCCAGCAGCCCCCAGGAGAGGCTAGCGGGAGCGGAGCAGTTCTTC.